Shown below are 10 T cell receptor beta chains from a single sample sequenced in a study of blood T cells in healthy people across ages. A second PCR of roughly 7 to 11 cycles used a sample-barcoded 5' primer and a J-beta primer mix. TCRdb analysed the 5' RACE reads with MiXCR anew, one entry per CDR3 protein. This table holds some 790,000 distinct CDR3 sequences, about 28% found once. Sequencing was carried out using blood. Receptors were obtained from an elderly woman in good health.

The CDR3 bases are TGTGCCAGCTCACCCAACCGGGACAGCCGATACAATGAGCAGTTCTTC. It is translated as CASSPNRDSRYNEQFF. The genes are TRBV18 and TRBJ2-1; 7 bases align to TRBD1. Germline trimming cut 3 bases from V and 4 bases from J; bases unmatched to any gene: 9. Germline lookup yields CDR1 KGHSH and CDR2 LQKENI. This CDR3 spans 16 amino acids.

The sample holds a few counts of this clonotype. The rearrangement links TRBV14 to TRBJ1-1; D not resolved. Germline V gene sequence: CDR1 SGHDN, CDR2 FVKESK. The CDR3 contains 11 residues. V lost 4 bases and J 11 bases, leaving 11 bases between the germline ends. The DNA of the CDR3 is TGTGCCAGCAGCCCTTACAGAGAGGCTTTCTTT. It specifies CASSPYREAFF.

Ten or more counts support this clonotype. The chain couples TRBV6-6 to TRBJ2-1; no reliable D call. The CDR3 spans 14 residues. The germline V gene has CDR1 MNHNY and CDR2 SVGAGI (reference sequence). With 4 bases removed from V and 7 bases from J, the gap between germline ends came to 14 bases. This CDR3 is CASSSDVLGNEQFF. Here the CDR3 DNA reads TGTGCCAGCAGTTCGGACGTCCTGGGGAATGAGCAGTTCTTC.

There are a few counts of this clonotype. The rearrangement uses TRBV19 and TRBJ1-1; tentative D call: TRBD1 (6 bases). Germline lookup yields CDR1 LNHDA and CDR2 SQIVND (reference sequence). Trimming cost V 4 bases and J 1 base, with 13 bases left between them. The CDR3 extends over 15 amino acids. CDR3 nucleotide sequence: TGTGCCAGTAGTAATTCAGCGGGGGCGAACACTGAAGCTTTCTTT. Translating it yields CASSNSAGANTEAFF.

This clonotype was recorded once. A read error may produce the germline difference seen at one junction end. The rearrangement uses TRBV12-3 or TRBV12-4 and TRBJ2-3, with 13 bases matching TRBD2. This CDR3 contains 16 residues. CDR3 region: CASSTSGGGVADAQYF. The CDR3 DNA sequence: TGTGCCAGCAGTACTAGCGGGGGGGGGGTGGCAGATGCGCAGTATTTT.

This clonotype was observed at least ten times. This could be a read error, since a much larger clone is one nucleotide away. V gene TRBV6-6 combines with J gene TRBJ1-2; 7 nucleotides agree with TRBD1. The junction had 7 bases not matched to a gene; V was cut back by 8 bases and J by 7 bases. Germline loops: CDR1 MNHNY, CDR2 SVGAGI (reference sequence). CDR3 length: 12 amino acids. The CDR3 here is CASPPDRAGYTF. CDR3 DNA sequence: TGTGCCAGCCCCCCCGACAGGGCTGGCTACACCTTC.

This clonotype has at least ten counts. V gene TRBV20-1 combines with J gene TRBJ2-3; 12 positions agree with TRBD2. CDR1 and CDR2 (germline): DFQATT, SNEGSKA (reference sequence). The V gene end was trimmed by 0 bases and the J gene end by 4 bases; junction bases not matched to a gene: 14. The length of the CDR3 is 19 residues. CDR3 DNA sequence: TGCAGTGCTAGAGATCGGGCTAGCGGGGGGGCCCTCAGCGCAGATACGCAGTATTTT. It yields the protein CSARDRASGGALSADTQYF.

This chain connects TRBV7-2 to TRBJ1-1; D call uncertain. V lost 4 bases and J 3 bases, leaving 6 bases between the germline ends. Germline V gives CDR1 SGHTA, CDR2 FQGNSA. The length of the CDR3 is 12 residues. CDR3 bases: TGTGCCAGCAGCTACGAGTACACTGAAGCTTTCTTT. Translating it yields CASSYEYTEAFF.

This clonotype was recorded at least ten times. The gene calls are TRBV7-9 and TRBJ2-1; D tentatively fits TRBD1 or TRBD2 (6 bases each). From germline, CDR1 is SEHNR and CDR2 FQNEAQ (reference sequence). The CDR3 covers 13 residues. Deletions cut 7 bases from V and 5 bases from J, with 12 bases between. The CDR3 here is CASTRGRNNEQFF. DNA for the CDR3: TGTGCCAGCACCCGGGGGCGAAACAATGAGCAGTTCTTC.

The J gene is TRBJ2-1, the V gene TRBV3-1; TRBD1 matches 12 bases. V lost 7 bases, J lost 0 bases, and 4 bases stayed unmatched. The CDR3 has 16 amino acids. Per germline, CDR1 LGHDT and CDR2 YNNKEL (reference sequence). The CDR3 DNA reads as TGTGCCAGCACGGGGACAGGGGGCAGCTCCTACAATGAGCAGTTCTTC. Its protein is CASTGTGGSSYNEQFF.